This T cell receptor (beta chain) was documented in a study of blood T cell repertoires in COVID-19. The study drew participants aged about 18 to 95 years from some 25 US areas. V was clipped by 10 bases and J by 2 bases, with 12 bases between them. Germline values: CDR1 MDHEN, CDR2 SYDVKM. This CDR3 comprises 12 residues. Here immunoSEQ multiplex PCR was the method, and the copy in TCRdb shows in-frame clones only, minus some. The top ten clones hold approximately 5.3% of a sample with roughly 330,000 clones, 70% to 90% of them seen once. The V and J genes are TRBV28 and TRBJ2-7; D is ambiguous. The material sequenced was PBMCs or T cells enriched from blood (not recorded which). This receptor was taken from a woman between 25 and 40 years old who had recovered from COVID-19. The CDR3 DNA follows: TGTGCCACCCGGAACGGAGCCTACGAGCAGTACTTC. Its protein product is CATRNGAYEQYF.